Listed here are 21 T cell receptor beta chains from one sample, sequenced in a study of blood T cells in healthy people across ages. Combining a sample-barcoded 5' primer with a J-beta primer mix, a second PCR ran for roughly 6 to 12 cycles. TCRdb re-called the 5' RACE reads through MiXCR, storing one row per CDR3 protein. The data contain some 1,500,000 distinct CDR3 sequences, approximately 42% of them seen just once; the ten biggest clones take up about 4%. The sequenced material came from blood. These receptors came from a woman between 18 and 30 years old in good health.

Notes on this clonotype: At one of its ends the junction is not consistent with the germline gene, which may arise from a read error. The V call is TRBV20-1, the J call TRBJ2-7; D not resolved. Germline CDR1 is DFQATT and CDR2 is SNEGSKA (reference sequence). This CDR3 region has 10 residues. For the CDR3, the DNA is TGCACTGCTCAACGCCATGAGCAGTACTTC. Residues: CTAQRHEQYF.

This clonotype was seen more than once but under ten times. This chain joins TRBV7-9 and TRBJ2-1; D is perhaps TRBD2 (5 bases). Germline CDR1 and CDR2: SEHNR and FQNEAQ (reference sequence). V was shortened by 0 bases and J by 5 bases, with 11 bases between the two germline ends. There are 15 residues in the CDR3. The CDR3 spells CASSLAGVPDNEQFF. CDR3 in DNA: TGTGCCAGCAGCTTAGCCGGGGTTCCCGACAATGAGCAGTTCTTC.

The chain has TRBV24-1 and TRBJ2-3; D is perhaps TRBD2 (6 bases). The germline gives CDR1 KGHDR, CDR2 SFDVKD. Trimming removed 2 bases at V and 14 bases at J, with 16 bases between. The CDR3 is 13 amino acids. This chain's CDR3 is CATSDSPSEVRYF. The CDR3, as DNA: TGTGCCACCAGTGATTCTCCTAGCGAGGTGCGGTATTTT.

This clonotype has more than one count but fewer than ten. In DNA form, the CDR3 reads TGTGCCATCAGTGTGCAGGGCACGTACGAGCAGTACTTC. This gives the protein CAISVQGTYEQYF. The genes are TRBV10-3 and TRBJ2-5; a weak D match, TRBD1 (5 bases). The J call may be wrong; the DNA end is better matched by TRBJ2-7. The CDR3 extends over 13 amino acids. CDR1 and CDR2 from the germline V gene are ENHRY and SYGVKD.

This clonotype was found many times. This sequence joins TRBV28 and TRBJ2-7; the D is unclear. Per germline, CDR1 MDHEN and CDR2 SYDVKM. Between the trimmed V and J ends, which lost 2 bases and 4 bases, there was a span of 6 bases. The CDR3 is made up of 12 amino acids. CDR3 sequence (DNA): TGTGCCAGCAGTTTAAATGGGTACGAGCAGTACTTC. It is translated as CASSLNGYEQYF.

This clonotype has more than one count but fewer than ten. The V and J genes are TRBV7-2 and TRBJ2-4, with TRBD2 matching over 9 bases. Germline lookup yields CDR1 SGHTA and CDR2 FQGNSA. This CDR3 comprises 17 residues. V shed 1 base and J 3 bases; nucleotides not matched to a gene: 7. CDR3 DNA sequence: TGTGCCAGCAGCTTAGGGTCGTCTAGCGGGGTCAAAAACATTCAGTACTTC. Protein product: CASSLGSSSGVKNIQYF.

CDR3 DNA sequence: TGTGCCAGCAGTTACTCGGACAGGGCTAATTCACCCCTCCACTTT. Translated, it gives CASSYSDRANSPLHF. The rearrangement uses TRBV6-5 and TRBJ1-6, with 8 bases aligning to TRBD1. The length of the CDR3 is 15 residues. Unmatched junction bases numbered 1, after V lost 0 bases and J lost 6 bases. The germline CDR1 and CDR2 sequences are MNHEY and SVGAGI.

As regards this clonotype: A much larger clone differs from this one at a single base, so this may be a read error. This chain joins TRBV7-2 and TRBJ2-7; D is possibly TRBD2 (5 bases). The CDR3 is made up of 13 amino acids. With 4 bases removed from V and 0 bases from J, the gap between germline ends came to 7 bases. Per germline, CDR1 SGHTA and CDR2 FQGNSA. CDR3 coding DNA: TGTGCCAGCAGCTGGGAGATCTCCTACGAGCAGTACTTC. This sequence encodes CASSWEISYEQYF.

The chain uses TRBV5-1 and TRBJ1-1; D is undetermined. The CDR3 extends over 13 amino acids. Trimming removed 8 bases from V and 8 bases from J, with 19 bases in between. Germline CDR1 reads SGHRS; CDR2 reads YFSETQ. The CDR3 loop reads CASSFISRAEAFF. CDR3 sequence (DNA): TGCGCCAGTTCTTTCATCTCACGGGCCGAAGCTTTCTTT.

The rearrangement links TRBV11-2 to TRBJ1-1; 7 bases are a match to TRBD1. This CDR3 comprises 15 residues. V dropped 5 bases and J dropped 11; count of bases not matched to a gene: 17. From germline, CDR1 is SGHAT and CDR2 FQNNGV. CDR3 sequence reads: CASSLRAGGSRMAFF. DNA for the CDR3: TGTGCCAGCAGCCTCCGGGCAGGGGGTTCCCGTATGGCTTTCTTT.

The CDR3 bases are TGTGCCAGCAGTTATCTTTCCGGGTTCAGGAGGAGCTCCTACAATGAGCAGTACTTC. Its translation: CASSYLSGFRRSSYNEQYF. The chain carries TRBV6-5 and TRBJ2-1; weak D call: TRBD2 (5 bases). Matching the DNA end better, TRBJ2-7 makes the J call doubtful. The germline V gene encodes CDR1 MNHEY and CDR2 SVGAGI. CDR3 length: 19 amino acids.

The chain joins TRBV12-3 or TRBV12-4 to TRBJ2-3; weak D call: TRBD2 (5 bases). The V gene lost 6 bases and the J gene lost 9 bases, with 13 bases spanning the gap. CDR3 length equals 12 residues. The CDR3 loop reads CASRGNRETQYF. CDR3 DNA sequence: TGTGCCAGCAGAGGTAATCGGGAAACGCAGTATTTT.

The chain employs TRBV18 and TRBJ1-1; a weak D match, TRBD1 (5 bases). Between the trimmed V and J ends, which lost 3 bases and 1 base, there was a span of 18 bases. The CDR3 contains 17 residues. Germline V gives CDR1 KGHSH, CDR2 LQKENI. CDR3 nucleotide sequence: TGTGCCAGCTCACCTTTAGGGGTTCCAGTGTCGAACACTGAAGCTTTCTTT. Encoded protein: CASSPLGVPVSNTEAFF.

The J gene is TRBJ2-1, the V gene TRBV6-6; D may match TRBD1 or TRBD2 (5 bases each). The germline CDR1 and CDR2 sequences are MNHNY and SVGAGI (reference sequence). CDR3 size: 15 residues. V was pared by 6 bases and J by 5 bases, with 17 bases between. The CDR3 loop reads CASRPRRDGDNEQFF. The CDR3 region has the DNA TGTGCCAGCAGGCCCAGAAGGGACGGCGACAATGAGCAGTTCTTC.

The chain recombines TRBV7-2 with TRBJ2-7; D unclear. This CDR3 is built from 13 residues. V was trimmed by 5 bases and J by 9 bases, leaving 17 bases between them. Germline CDR1 reads SGHTA; CDR2 reads FQGNSA. In nucleotides, the CDR3 is TGTGCCAGCAGCCATGACCCGGCAGGACCGCAGTACTTC. Amino acid sequence: CASSHDPAGPQYF. The whole variable domain, remainder taken from reference TRBV7-2 and TRBJ2-7, is GAGVSQSPSNKVTEKGKDVELRCDPISGHTALYWYRQSLGQGLEFLIYFQGNSAPDKSGLPSDRFSAERTGGSVSTLTIQRTQQEDSAVYLCASSHDPAGPQYFGPGTRLTVT.

In regard to this clonotype: The junction differs from germline at one of its ends, possibly a read error. The chain carries TRBV6-5 and TRBJ2-7; D is possibly TRBD1 or TRBD2 (5 bases each). The CDR3 is 16 residues long. Germline V gives CDR1 MNHEY, CDR2 SVGAGI. The CDR3 protein is CASSNSRDPQPHEQYF. As DNA, the CDR3 is TGTGCCAGCAGTAACTCCCGGGACCCTCAACCTCACGAGCAGTACTTC.

This clonotype was seen only a few times. The chain links TRBV7-8 to TRBJ2-3; 8 bases fit TRBD2. CDR3 length: 15 amino acids. The germline gives CDR1 SGHVS, CDR2 FQNEAQ. After removal of 6 bases from V and 4 bases from J, the junction contained 9 bases not matched to a gene. The CDR3 region has the DNA TGTGCCAGCAGTGCTATGCCGGGACTAGCAGATACGCAGTATTTT. Its translation is CASSAMPGLADTQYF.

The V call is TRBV7-2, the J call TRBJ2-7, with D uncertain. Germline-derived CDR1 and CDR2 are SGHTA and FQGNSA. This CDR3 contains 16 residues. V gave up 1 base and J gave up 6 bases, with 19 bases separating them. CDR3 region: CASSLGSAARNREQYF. The CDR3 region has the DNA TGTGCCAGCAGCTTAGGTTCGGCAGCAAGGAACCGCGAGCAGTACTTC.

This clonotype was found many times. One end of the junction fails to match germline, which may point to a read error. The chain employs TRBV4-1 and TRBJ2-7, with unresolved D. Per the germline V gene, CDR1 is MGHRA and CDR2 is YSYEKL. There are 12 residues in the CDR3. This chain's CDR3 is CASSQDSYEQYF. DNA for the CDR3: TGTGCCAGCAGCCAAGATAGCTACGAGCAGTACTTC.

The chain uses TRBV20-1 and TRBJ1-1; no firm D call. The V gene's germline CDR1 is DFQATT and CDR2 SNEGSKA (reference sequence). V was clipped by 4 bases and J by 5 bases, with 20 bases between them. The CDR3 has 15 residues. Here the CDR3 DNA reads TGCAGTGCTACCCTTGGGCGGCGGGGAGGTACTGAAGCTTTCTTT. This codes for CSATLGRRGGTEAFF.

This clonotype was seen only a few times. The V gene is TRBV29-1, the J gene TRBJ1-1; the D is unclear. Germline CDR1 and CDR2: SQVTM and ANQGSEA. Trimming cost V 6 bases and J 3 bases, with 11 bases left between them. The CDR3 spans 12 residues. The chain's CDR3 is CSVQLPYTEAFF. DNA for the CDR3: TGCAGCGTACAGCTTCCTTACACTGAAGCTTTCTTT.